Shown below are 27 T cell receptor beta chains from a single sample sequenced in a study of shared clonotypes between healthy human individuals. The protocol was immunoSEQ multiplex PCR, while the TCRdb copy is restricted to in-frame clones and leaves out a portion. The top ten clones hold around 0.37% of a sample with 2,500,000 or so clones, approximately 93% of them seen once. Sequences were obtained from naive CD4+ T cells from PBMCs. Noted subset: CD45RA+ positively selected. Receptors originate from a man in his late teens or twenties in good health. Some clones in this sample may be carry-over from other donors' samples.

The J gene is TRBJ1-4, the V gene TRBV5-1; possibly TRBD1 for D (5 bases). This CDR3 contains 13 residues. Trimming shortened V by 5 bases and J by 7 bases, and 12 bases separated the two germline ends. The germline V gene has CDR1 SGHRS and CDR2 YFSETQ. The CDR3, as DNA: TGCGCCAGCAGTGGTCAGGGTTCTGAAAAACTGTTTTTT. It yields the protein CASSGQGSEKLFF. Looking up the rest from reference TRBV5-1 and TRBJ1-4 gives the full variable domain: KAGVTQTPRYLIKTRGQQVTLSCSPISGHRSVSWYQQTPGQGLQFLFEYFSETQRNKGNFPGRFSGRQFSNSRSEMNVSTLELGDSALYLCASSGQGSEKLFFGSGTQLSVL.

The J gene is TRBJ2-1, the V gene TRBV5-6; the match to TRBD2 covers 8 bases. After removal of 4 bases from V and 6 bases from J, the junction contained 9 bases not matched to a gene. This CDR3 is built from 15 residues. CDR1 and CDR2 from the germline V gene are SGHDT and YYEEEE. CDR3 DNA sequence: TGTGCCAGCAGCGTGAGCGGGGGAAGGGTCAATGAGCAGTTCTTC. It encodes CASSVSGGRVNEQFF.

V usage is TRBV27 and J usage is TRBJ2-7, with 10 bases identical to TRBD2. Germline assignment: CDR1 MNHEY and CDR2 SMNVEV (reference sequence). This CDR3 has 17 amino acids. Trimming removed 6 bases from V and 6 bases from J; junction bases left unmatched: 17. CDR3 residues: CASSHPSFLAGVGEQYF. For the CDR3, the DNA is TGTGCCAGCAGCCACCCGTCCTTCCTAGCGGGAGTGGGCGAGCAGTACTTC.

This clone has only one observation. The chain couples TRBV30 to TRBJ2-3, with TRBD2 matching over 7 bases. V shed 0 bases and J 4 bases; nucleotides not matched to a gene: 7. The CDR3 totals 15 residues. From germline, CDR1 is GTSNPN and CDR2 SVGIG (reference sequence). CDR3 nucleotide sequence: TGTGCCTGGAGTGTGGGGGGAGGGCTCCCAGATACGCAGTATTTT. Protein product: CAWSVGGGLPDTQYF.

A single count supports this clone. J is TRBJ2-3 and V is TRBV6-1, with D possibly being TRBD2 (6 bases). The germline gives CDR1 MNHNS, CDR2 SASEGT. Between the trimmed V and J ends, which lost 3 bases and 2 bases, there was a span of 15 bases. This CDR3 has 16 amino acids. The CDR3 spells CASSEVGGALTDTQYF. In DNA, the CDR3 is TGTGCCAGCAGTGAGGTTGGAGGGGCCCTCACAGATACGCAGTATTTT.

The rearrangement links TRBV7-9 to TRBJ1-2; D possibly corresponds to TRBD1 (5 bases). CDR1 SEHNR and CDR2 FQNEAQ come from the germline V gene (reference sequence). This CDR3 has 14 residues. The V and J ends lost 1 base and 5 bases respectively, with 11 bases between them. CDR3 sequence: CASSLGWGMYGYTF. CDR3 nucleotides: TGTGCCAGCAGCTTAGGATGGGGGATGTATGGCTACACCTTC.

The count of this clone is one. The gene calls are TRBV5-4 and TRBJ2-1; D is perhaps TRBD1 or TRBD2 (5 bases each). Between the trimmed V and J ends, which lost 3 bases and 2 bases, there was a span of 12 bases. Germline CDR1 reads SGHNT; CDR2 reads YYREEE (reference sequence). CDR3 size: 15 residues. Written as DNA, the CDR3 is TGTGCCAGCAGCTCCGCCCCGGGGCCCTACAATGAGCAGTTCTTC. It specifies CASSSAPGPYNEQFF.

In its sample, this clone was seen once. V gene TRBV5-8 combines with J gene TRBJ2-2, with 7 bases matching TRBD1. The junction had 15 bases not matched to a gene; V was cut back by 4 bases and J by 9 bases. This CDR3 is 16 amino acids long. Germline-derived CDR1 and CDR2 are SGHTS and YDEGEE. The CDR3 sequence: CASSQKGQLLGRELFF. The DNA of the CDR3 is TGTGCCAGCAGCCAGAAGGGACAGCTTCTAGGCAGGGAGCTGTTTTTT.

This clone is a singleton in its sample. The chain has TRBV7-8 and TRBJ2-7, with D possibly being TRBD1 (6 bases). V lost 5 bases to trimming and J lost 8 bases, with 16 bases between them. The CDR3 is 13 amino acids. Germline assignment: CDR1 SGHVS and CDR2 FQNEAQ. CDR3 protein: CASSPLQGHQQYF. CDR3 in DNA: TGTGCCAGCAGCCCACTTCAGGGACATCAGCAGTACTTC.

The chain has TRBV6-1 and TRBJ2-1, with D perhaps matching TRBD2 (5 bases). CDR3 size: 13 residues. Per germline, CDR1 MNHNS and CDR2 SASEGT. With 7 bases removed from V and 1 base from J, the gap between germline ends came to 8 bases. The CDR3 region has the DNA TGTGCCAGCACCCTAGCTTCCTACAATGAGCAGTTCTTC. Translated: CASTLASYNEQFF.

The chain couples TRBV4-1 to TRBJ2-7; no clear D. This CDR3 has 16 residues. V shed 4 bases and J shed 6 bases, with 22 bases lying between them. The germline V gene encodes CDR1 MGHRA and CDR2 YSYEKL. This CDR3 is CASSPSIYGLPGEQYF. As DNA, the CDR3 is TGCGCCAGCAGCCCCAGTATTTATGGCCTCCCGGGCGAGCAGTACTTC.

The chain has TRBV5-5 and TRBJ1-5; 8 bases map to TRBD1. The CDR3 contains 14 residues. V lost 4 bases and J lost 7; bases outside the gene matches: 7. Germline V gene lookup returns CDR1 SGHKS and CDR2 YYEKEE (reference sequence). CDR3 DNA: TGTGCCAGCAGCCCGACAGGGGTGTGGCAGCCCCAGCATTTT. Residues: CASSPTGVWQPQHF.

The V and J genes are TRBV29-1 and TRBJ2-7, with a possible D match to TRBD2 (6 bases). Looked up from germline, CDR1 is SQVTM and CDR2 is ANQGSEA. This CDR3 has 13 residues. V gave up 6 bases and J gave up 3 bases, with 15 bases separating them. The CDR3 here is CSVPGATVYEQYF. The CDR3 DNA sequence: TGCAGCGTGCCGGGAGCAACCGTCTACGAGCAGTACTTC.

This sequence joins TRBV11-2 and TRBJ2-5; 10 bases map to TRBD2. Per germline, CDR1 SGHAT and CDR2 FQNNGV. V shed 5 bases and J 7 bases; nucleotides not matched to a gene: 7. This CDR3 has 14 amino acids. The DNA of the CDR3 is TGTGCCAGCAGCCCCAGCGGGAGGGGGGGGACCCAGTACTTC. Protein sequence: CASSPSGRGGTQYF.

This sequence joins TRBV14 and TRBJ2-3; possible D gene TRBD1, 6 bases. Trimming shortened V by 4 bases and J by 8 bases, and 16 bases separated the two germline ends. Germline assignment: CDR1 SGHDN and CDR2 FVKESK. The CDR3 extends over 14 amino acids. The CDR3 nucleotides read TGTGCCAGCAGCCCTCGGACAGTCCCCCGTACGCAGTATTTT. Translating it yields CASSPRTVPRTQYF.

The V and J genes are TRBV28 and TRBJ2-4, with 7 bases aligning to TRBD1. Losses at the gene ends were 6 bases for V and 3 bases for J; bases not matched to a gene: 5. This CDR3 comprises 14 residues. Germline V gene data show CDR1 as MDHEN and CDR2 as SYDVKM. CDR3 protein: CASRRGRSKNIQYF. In DNA form, the CDR3 reads TGTGCCAGCAGAAGGGGGCGTAGCAAAAACATTCAGTACTTC.

The chain carries TRBV5-6 and TRBJ2-5; D unresolved. This CDR3 comprises 15 residues. Germline V gene lookup returns CDR1 SGHDT and CDR2 YYEEEE. Trimming took 0 bases from V and 2 from J, leaving 11 bases between them. For the CDR3, the DNA is TGTGCCAGCAGCTTGGCGAGGCAGTCGCAAGAGACCCAGTACTTC. Translated: CASSLARQSQETQYF.

The rearrangement links TRBV6-4 to TRBJ2-5; no firm D call. Trimming pared 11 bases from V and 1 base from J, leaving 11 bases between. Germline V gene lookup returns CDR1 MRHNA and CDR2 SNTAGT. The CDR3 has 12 residues. CDR3 protein: CAPRYLQETQYF. CDR3 nucleotide sequence: TGTGCCCCGCGGTATCTCCAAGAGACCCAGTACTTC.

The chain recombines TRBV28 with TRBJ2-2, with a possible D match to TRBD1 (6 bases). The CDR3 runs to 14 residues. Trimming cost V 7 bases and J 4 bases, with 13 bases left between them. Germline CDR1 reads MDHEN; CDR2 reads SYDVKM. The CDR3 nucleotides read TGTGCCAGCAAGGGGGTAGTGGGCACCGGGGAGCTGTTTTTT. Protein: CASKGVVGTGELFF.

The gene calls are TRBV7-2 and TRBJ2-2, with D possibly matching TRBD2 (6 bases). Per germline, CDR1 SGHTA and CDR2 FQGNSA. The CDR3 runs 16 residues. Trimming cost V 5 bases and J 7 bases, with 20 bases left between them. This CDR3 is CASSIYRRGAGGELFF. The CDR3 DNA sequence: TGTGCCAGCAGCATATACAGGAGGGGCGCAGGCGGGGAGCTGTTTTTT.

This rearrangement joins TRBV28 to TRBJ1-2, with a tentative D call TRBD1 (6 bases). V was pared by 5 bases and J by 4 bases, with 11 bases between. Germline CDR1 is MDHEN and CDR2 is SYDVKM. The CDR3 is 13 amino acids. The DNA for the CDR3 is TGTGCCAGCAGTGTTGGACAGTCCTATGGCTACACCTTC. Its translation: CASSVGQSYGYTF.

J is TRBJ1-2 and V is TRBV5-1, with TRBD1 as a possible D gene (6 bases). The CDR3 runs to 15 residues. The ends were cut back, 0 bases at V and 8 bases at J, with 17 bases in the middle. In germline, CDR1 is SGHRS, CDR2 YFSETQ. The CDR3: CASSLVGGPISGYTF. In DNA, the CDR3 is TGCGCCAGCAGCTTGGTTGGGGGGCCTATTTCGGGCTACACCTTC. The full variable domain, with the rest looked up from reference TRBV5-1 and TRBJ1-2, is KAGVTQTPRYLIKTRGQQVTLSCSPISGHRSVSWYQQTPGQGLQFLFEYFSETQRNKGNFPGRFSGRQFSNSRSEMNVSTLELGDSALYLCASSLVGGPISGYTFGSGTRLTVV.

V and J are TRBV6-6 and TRBJ1-1; D unclear. Trimming left V 8 bases short and J 8 bases short, with 15 bases between. CDR1 MNHNY and CDR2 SVGAGI come from the germline V gene (reference sequence). This CDR3 has 12 residues. The CDR3 loop reads CASHNHIGEAFF. As DNA, the CDR3 is TGTGCCAGCCACAATCACATTGGAGAAGCTTTCTTT.

The CDR3 DNA reads as TGTGCCAGCATACTGCGGGTTTCAACAGATACGCAGTATTTT. It is translated as CASILRVSTDTQYF. The chain joins TRBV2 to TRBJ2-3; weak D call: TRBD2 (5 bases). The germline V gene has CDR1 SNHLY and CDR2 FYNNEI. V dropped 7 bases and J dropped 3 bases, with 14 bases sitting between them. This CDR3 contains 14 residues.

The rearrangement links TRBV27 to TRBJ2-7, with D possibly being TRBD1 (6 bases). CDR3 length equals 14 residues. Trimming cost V 5 bases and J 0 bases, with 11 bases left between them. Germline CDR1 reads MNHEY; CDR2 reads SMNVEV (reference sequence). As DNA, the CDR3 is TGTGCCAGCAGTATGCAGGGGAGCTCCTACGAGCAGTACTTC. This encodes CASSMQGSSYEQYF.

This sequence joins TRBV18 and TRBJ2-1; 8 bases line up with TRBD2. The V segment lost 5 bases and the J segment 4 bases; nucleotides outside the gene matches: 7. This CDR3 has 15 residues. The germline V gene has CDR1 KGHSH and CDR2 LQKENI. This CDR3 is CASSVGLAVYNEQFF. The CDR3 bases are TGTGCCAGCTCAGTAGGACTAGCCGTATACAATGAGCAGTTCTTC. Variable domain in full (rest from reference TRBV18 and TRBJ2-1): NAGVMQNPRHLVRRRGQEARLRCSPMKGHSHVYWYRQLPEEGLKFMVYLQKENIIDESGMPKERFSAEFPKEGPSILRIQQVVRGDSAAYFCASSVGLAVYNEQFFGPGTRLTVL.

This chain connects TRBV18 to TRBJ2-5; D gene uncertain. The V gene's germline CDR1 is KGHSH and CDR2 LQKENI. Trimming pared 2 bases from V and 3 bases from J, leaving 13 bases between. This CDR3 has 15 amino acids. In DNA form, the CDR3 reads TGTGCCAGCTCACCAGGGTATGGCAGAGAAGAGACCCAGTACTTC. Translation gives CASSPGYGREETQYF.